The 30 T cell receptor beta chains presented below share a single source sample, sequenced in a study of T cells after yellow fever vaccination. TCRdb ran MiXCR on the 5' RACE reads and lists one entry per CDR3 protein. Of 400,000 to 650,000 distinct CDR3 sequences listed, 21% were seen once; the top ten hold 16%. The source was PBMCs, collected approximately 22 days after the first yellow fever vaccination. Every receptor here comes from a man aged 18 to 30 who received the YFV17D yellow fever vaccine.

The chain employs TRBV12-3 or TRBV12-4 and TRBJ1-1; 12 bases align to TRBD1. With V trimmed by 6 bases and J by 3 bases, 8 bases remained unmatched. The CDR3 loop spans 16 amino acids. The CDR3 loop is CASSRGQGAGYTEAFF. The CDR3 nucleotides read TGTGCCAGCAGCCGGGGACAGGGGGCAGGTTACACTGAAGCTTTCTTT.

The V and J genes are TRBV5-6 and TRBJ1-4, with 8 bases that match TRBD1. Trimming cost V 1 base and J 10 bases; bases outside gene matches: 6. The germline V gene encodes CDR1 SGHDT and CDR2 YYEEEE. The CDR3 totals 14 residues. CDR3 loop: CASSLWTGIGKLFF. CDR3 DNA sequence: TGTGCCAGCAGCTTGTGGACAGGGATCGGAAAACTGTTTTTT.

The chain has TRBV5-1 and TRBJ2-1; the D gene is possibly TRBD1 (6 bases). The V end lost 4 bases, the J end lost 5 bases, and 10 bases lay between the germline ends. Germline CDR1 reads SGHRS; CDR2 reads YFSETQ. The CDR3 is 13 residues long. The chain's CDR3 is CASSLWTDNEQFF. The CDR3 DNA reads TGCGCCAGCAGCCTATGGACAGACAATGAGCAGTTCTTC.

The chain carries TRBV3-1 and TRBJ2-3; 11 nucleotides align to TRBD2. The CDR3 contains 14 residues. Germline assignment: CDR1 LGHDT and CDR2 YNNKEL (reference sequence). Trimming at V came to 6 bases and at J to 5 bases, leaving 4 bases not matched to a gene. The DNA for the CDR3 is TGTGCCAGCAGTGCGACTAGCGGGGTAGATACGCAGTATTTT. Protein product: CASSATSGVDTQYF.

This chain links TRBV4-3 with TRBJ2-1, with 8 bases identical to TRBD1. CDR1 and CDR2 from the germline V gene are LGHNA and YSLEER. V lost 3 bases to trimming and J lost 8 bases; unmatched junction nucleotides: 3. This CDR3 comprises 13 residues. CDR3 region: CASSQVTGDEQFF. CDR3 in DNA: TGCGCCAGCAGCCAGGTGACAGGGGATGAGCAGTTCTTC.

This clonotype showed up just a few times. The genes are TRBV30 and TRBJ2-2, with 7 bases fitting TRBD1. The CDR3 is made up of 15 amino acids. Germline V gene lookup returns CDR1 GTSNPN and CDR2 SVGIG (reference sequence). V dropped 5 bases and J dropped 6; count of bases not matched to a gene: 12. The CDR3 spells CAWEGADFSSGELFF. CDR3 bases: TGTGCCTGGGAGGGGGCGGATTTTTCTTCCGGGGAGCTGTTTTTT.

This clonotype was counted between two and nine times. J is TRBJ1-2 and V is TRBV12-3 or TRBV12-4; unclear D gene. V lost 5 bases and J 5 bases, leaving 12 bases between the germline ends. The CDR3 runs 13 residues. CDR3 in amino acids: CASSRTEEYGYTF. The CDR3 DNA sequence: TGTGCCAGCAGTCGGACTGAGGAGTATGGCTACACCTTC.

The V gene is TRBV19, the J gene TRBJ2-1, with D perhaps matching TRBD2 (6 bases). Germline CDR1 and CDR2: LNHDA and SQIVND (reference sequence). CDR3 length: 15 amino acids. Trimming took 5 bases from V and 2 from J, leaving 13 bases between them. The CDR3 sequence is CASSPAGFTYNEQFF. For the CDR3, the DNA is TGTGCCAGTAGTCCCGCGGGGTTCACCTACAATGAGCAGTTCTTC.

Only a few counts were recorded for this clonotype. The chain carries TRBV5-1 and TRBJ2-5; 8 bases are shared with TRBD1. In germline, CDR1 is SGHRS, CDR2 YFSETQ. V gave up 7 bases and J gave up 1 base; unmatched junction bases: 3. The CDR3 contains 13 residues. CDR3 sequence reads: CASDTGGQETQYF. CDR3 in DNA: TGCGCCAGCGATACAGGGGGCCAAGAGACCCAGTACTTC.

This clonotype was counted a few times. The V and J genes are TRBV7-2 and TRBJ1-1; tentative D call: TRBD1 (5 bases). Germline loops: CDR1 SGHTA, CDR2 FQGNSA. The CDR3 sequence is 14 residues long. V was shortened by 7 bases and J by 4 bases, with 16 bases between the two germline ends. The CDR3 coding sequence is TGTGCCAGCACAAGGGACCTAAGTGGCACTGAAGCTTTCTTT. It is translated as CASTRDLSGTEAFF.

This clonotype was counted a few times. V usage is TRBV6-5 and J usage is TRBJ1-1; D ambiguous. The length of the CDR3 is 14 residues. Trimming removed 0 bases from V and 1 base from J, with 6 bases in between. CDR1 and CDR2 (germline): MNHEY, SVGAGI. The CDR3 DNA reads TGTGCCAGCAGTTACTCCGCAGCGAACACTGAAGCTTTCTTT. Its protein is CASSYSAANTEAFF.

The rearrangement links TRBV4-1 to TRBJ2-2; D ambiguous. There are 14 residues in the CDR3. Trimming took off 1 base at V and 1 base at J, with 4 bases between the two ends. The germline gives CDR1 MGHRA, CDR2 YSYEKL. CDR3 sequence reads: CASSQGRNTGELFF. The CDR3 DNA reads TGCGCCAGCAGCCAAGGACGGAACACCGGGGAGCTGTTTTTT.

Concerning this clonotype: Just one base apart from a much larger clone, this may be a read error. CDR3 nucleotide sequence: TGTGCCAGTAGTATGCGACAGGGGAATCAGCCCCAGCATTTT. Protein: CASSMRQGNQPQHF. The rearrangement joins TRBV19 to TRBJ1-5; the match to TRBD1 covers 8 bases. CDR1 and CDR2 (germline): LNHDA, SQIVND (reference sequence). The CDR3 spans 14 residues. The ends lost 3 bases at V and 4 bases at J; junction bases unmatched: 2.

J is TRBJ2-7 and V is TRBV4-1, with D possibly matching TRBD1 (6 bases). Trimming cost V 0 bases and J 3 bases, with 18 bases left between them. CDR1 and CDR2 from the germline V gene are MGHRA and YSYEKL. The CDR3 runs 17 residues. The CDR3 spells CASSQDSRGRSHYEQYF. The DNA of the CDR3 is TGCGCCAGCAGCCAAGATAGCAGGGGCCGCAGTCACTACGAGCAGTACTTC.

This sequence joins TRBV27 and TRBJ2-7; 7 nucleotides agree with TRBD2. The CDR3 totals 14 residues. Trimming cost V 3 bases and J 4 bases; bases outside gene matches: 6. Germline V gene sequence: CDR1 MNHEY, CDR2 SMNVEV (reference sequence). CDR3 coding DNA: TGTGCCAGCAGTTTCGGACTAGAGTCGTACGAGCAGTACTTC. Amino acids: CASSFGLESYEQYF.

V is TRBV7-6 and J is TRBJ2-5; 13 nucleotides agree with TRBD2. The CDR3 contains 14 residues. CDR1 and CDR2 from the germline V gene are SGHVS and FNYEAQ. V dropped 5 bases and J dropped 8; count of bases not matched to a gene: 5. In nucleotides, the CDR3 is TGTGCCAGCAGCGCTGGACTAGCGGGGGATACCCAGTACTTC. Residues: CASSAGLAGDTQYF.

This clonotype has a handful of counts. This chain joins TRBV6-5 and TRBJ2-1, with 9 nucleotides matching TRBD1. This CDR3 contains 17 residues. The V gene's germline CDR1 is MNHEY and CDR2 SVGAGI. The V segment lost 0 bases and the J segment 4 bases; nucleotides outside the gene matches: 7. In DNA, the CDR3 is TGTGCCAGCAGTTACTCTACAGGGGGCCATAGATACAATGAGCAGTTCTTC. Protein product: CASSYSTGGHRYNEQFF.

There are many counts of this clonotype. This chain connects TRBV12-3 or TRBV12-4 to TRBJ2-3, with 7 bases lining up with TRBD2. This CDR3 region has 15 residues. With V trimmed by 8 bases and J by 2 bases, 10 bases remained unmatched. The CDR3 region is CASSLGGTLTDTQYF. CDR3 sequence (DNA): TGTGCCAGCTCCCTGGGAGGGACCCTCACAGATACGCAGTATTTT.

This clonotype was found a few times. This chain uses TRBV5-1 with TRBJ2-7; weak D call: TRBD2 (5 bases). Looked up from germline, CDR1 is SGHRS and CDR2 is YFSETQ. Trimming stripped 5 bases from V and 2 bases from J, with 11 bases between. This CDR3 is built from 13 residues. CDR3 sequence (DNA): TGCGCCAGCAGTCGGTCGGGAACCTACGAGCAGTACTTC. The encoded protein is CASSRSGTYEQYF.

This clonotype has just a few counts. This chain connects TRBV6-1 to TRBJ2-2; D is possibly TRBD1 or TRBD2 (5 bases each). The CDR3 spans 14 residues. The V end was cut by 8 bases, the J end by 6 bases, with 16 bases between. Germline CDR1 MNHNS, CDR2 SASEGT. This CDR3 reads CASANDGTAGELFF. CDR3 DNA sequence: TGTGCCAGCGCTAACGACGGGACCGCCGGGGAGCTGTTTTTT.

The chain employs TRBV7-2 and TRBJ1-2, with 8 nucleotides matching TRBD1. Per germline, CDR1 SGHTA and CDR2 FQGNSA. There are 13 residues in the CDR3. Germline trimming cut 5 bases from V and 6 bases from J; bases unmatched to any gene: 5. The CDR3 is CASSPGGGNGYTF. Written as DNA, the CDR3 is TGTGCCAGCAGCCCAGGGGGCGGAAATGGCTACACCTTC. Full variable domain (rest looked up from reference TRBV7-2 and TRBJ1-2): GAGVSQSPSNKVTEKGKDVELRCDPISGHTALYWYRQSLGQGLEFLIYFQGNSAPDKSGLPSDRFSAERTGGSVSTLTIQRTQQEDSAVYLCASSPGGGNGYTFGSGTRLTVV.

The chain carries TRBV7-6 and TRBJ2-3, with a weak D call TRBD1 (6 bases). Trimming left V 4 bases short and J 7 bases short, with 12 bases between. CDR1 is SGHVS, CDR2 FNYEAQ, per germline. The CDR3 is made up of 13 amino acids. CDR3 loop: CASSSPGAYTQYF. CDR3 DNA sequence: TGTGCCAGCAGCTCCCCAGGGGCGTATACGCAGTATTTT.

There are many counts of this clonotype. The gene calls are TRBV18 and TRBJ2-1; 8 positions agree with TRBD1. Germline CDR1 reads KGHSH; CDR2 reads LQKENI. This CDR3 region has 15 residues. The V segment lost 8 bases and the J segment 3 bases; nucleotides outside the gene matches: 9. The CDR3: CASSLGTGGYNEQFF. The CDR3 DNA reads as TGTGCCAGCAGCTTAGGAACAGGGGGCTACAATGAGCAGTTCTTC.

This sequence joins TRBV6-5 and TRBJ1-1; a possible D gene is TRBD1 (6 bases). This CDR3 contains 12 residues. Germline CDR1 is MNHEY and CDR2 is SVGAGI. V was trimmed by 6 bases and J by 1 base, leaving 6 bases between them. This CDR3 reads CASRGQNTEAFF. In DNA, the CDR3 is TGTGCCAGCAGGGGACAGAACACTGAAGCTTTCTTT.

This clonotype was seen a handful of times. J is TRBJ2-7 and V is TRBV7-9, with 9 bases matching TRBD2. The J segment lost 0 bases and the V segment lost 5 bases, leaving 5 bases of the junction unmatched. CDR3 size: 15 residues. The V gene's germline CDR1 is SEHNR and CDR2 FQNEAQ (reference sequence). This CDR3 is CASSPVAGDSYEQYV. The CDR3 DNA reads as TGTGCCAGCAGCCCGGTAGCGGGGGACTCCTACGAGCAGTACGTC.

The chain uses TRBV20-1 and TRBJ2-5; perhaps TRBD2 as D (6 bases). V was pared by 7 bases and J by 2 bases, with 14 bases between. Germline CDR1 and CDR2: DFQATT and SNEGSKA (reference sequence). The CDR3 consists of 13 residues. The CDR3 DNA reads TGCAGTGGGATGTCGGACTATCAAGAGACCCAGTACTTC. This codes for CSGMSDYQETQYF.

V is TRBV20-1 and J is TRBJ1-1; no clear D gene. V shed 1 base and J shed 3 bases, with 9 bases lying between them. The length of the CDR3 is 13 residues. Looked up from germline, CDR1 is DFQATT and CDR2 is SNEGSKA (reference sequence). This chain's CDR3 is CSARGTAHTEAFF. Written as DNA, the CDR3 is TGCAGTGCTAGAGGGACCGCGCACACTGAAGCTTTCTTT.

This sequence joins TRBV12-5 and TRBJ2-4, with 8 bases that match TRBD1. V gave up 4 bases and J gave up 8 bases; unmatched junction bases: 10. In germline, CDR1 is LGHNT, CDR2 FRNRAP. The CDR3 runs 15 residues. The CDR3 coding sequence is TGTGCTAGTGGTTCGCTGGACAGGGCGGTATACATTCAGTACTTC. Translation: CASGSLDRAVYIQYF.

The rearrangement links TRBV30 to TRBJ1-1, with D possibly being TRBD1 (5 bases). V was shortened by 0 bases and J by 3 bases, with 11 bases between the two germline ends. The CDR3 loop spans 14 amino acids. CDR1 is GTSNPN and CDR2 is SVGIG in the germline V gene (reference sequence). Here the CDR3 DNA reads TGTGCCTGGAGTGTAGGGGTGACCGACACTGAAGCTTTCTTT. Encoded protein: CAWSVGVTDTEAFF.

This clonotype has just a few counts. This chain joins TRBV7-8 and TRBJ2-7; D gene ambiguous. Germline V gene lookup returns CDR1 SGHVS and CDR2 FQNEAQ. The CDR3 covers 13 residues. The V gene lost 3 bases and the J gene lost 0 bases, with 6 bases spanning the gap. The DNA for the CDR3 is TGTGCCAGCAGCTTCTTTCGCTCCTACGAGCAGTACTTC. Translation gives CASSFFRSYEQYF.